Ten or more counts support the clone carrying this TCR beta chain. Its specificity is not known. TCRdb called the multiplex PCR reads again in MiXCR, with one record for every CDR3 protein. The table records under 150,000 distinct CDR3 sequences, 21% of them present only once. The CDR3 contains 14 residues. V dropped 3 bases and J dropped 9; count of bases not matched to a gene: 9. The germline V gene has CDR1 SGHKS and CDR2 YYEKEE (reference sequence). Axillary draining lymph nodes of breast cancer patients supplied the node samples. This specimen belongs to a study of breast tumors, draining lymph nodes, adjacent tissues. Whole-study findings and limits: Tumor repertoires ranked between lymph nodes and nontumor tissue in diversity, with V and J gene preferences. Findings are consistent with lymph node origin and intratumoral expansion of most tumor T cells. Tumor and nontumor repertoires were significantly more similar in luminal-like than in basal-like breast cancer.

The sequence was obtained from a female donor with breast cancer. Some clones in this sample may be carry-over from other donors' samples. This chain joins TRBV5-5 and TRBJ2-1, with TRBD1 matching 7 bases. Sequences were obtained from axillary lymph node tissue. The CDR3: CASSSTGQAREQFF. The CDR3 DNA follows: TGTGCCAGCAGCTCAACTGGACAGGCCCGTGAGCAGTTCTTC.